The clone carrying this T cell receptor beta chain was observed at least ten times. These data belong to a study of blood T cell repertoires in COVID-19. Clones were sequenced by immunoSEQ multiplex PCR, and TCRdb holds only the in-frame ones, with some missing. The table shows over 100,000 clones, with about 90% occurring only once. This CDR3 has 15 residues. Germline loops: CDR1 MNHEY, CDR2 SVGAGI. V lost 2 bases, J lost 4 bases, and 4 bases stayed unmatched. The receptor was isolated from a young man with acute or convalescent COVID-19. The material sequenced was peripheral blood. The genes are TRBV6-5 and TRBJ1-4; 7 positions match TRBD1. The CDR3 nucleotides are TGTGCCAGCAGTTACACGGGACAGATTAATGAAAAACTGTTTTTT. Its translation is CASSYTGQINEKLFF.